The entry below describes one T cell receptor beta chain. In the authors' workflow: Reference gene primer amplification gave nucleated cell count estimates. Sequenced by immunoSEQ multiplex PCR; TCRdb stores in-frame clones only, minus some. V and J calls and clone size come straight from that table; D and trimming were deduced from the DNA. The data contain 200,000 to 250,000 clones, approximately 84% of them singletons. This record comes from a study of blood T cell repertoires in COVID-19. Overall study context: The study drew acute and convalescent COVID-19 samples from the United States, Italy and Spain. The cDNA or gDNA used as material had been derived from T cells, B-cell-depleted T cells, or PBMCs.

There are 15 residues in the CDR3. Per germline, CDR1 SGHVS and CDR2 FQNEAQ. With 5 bases removed from V and 5 bases from J, the gap between germline ends came to 18 bases. The receptor was derived from a woman in her twenties or thirties who had recovered from COVID-19. The chain employs TRBV7-8 and TRBJ2-5; D may be TRBD1 (6 bases). The sequenced sample was peripheral blood. CDR3 sequence (DNA): TGTGCCAGCAGCCGAGTGAACCAGGGGTATGAGACCCAGTACTTC. Translation gives CASSRVNQGYETQYF.